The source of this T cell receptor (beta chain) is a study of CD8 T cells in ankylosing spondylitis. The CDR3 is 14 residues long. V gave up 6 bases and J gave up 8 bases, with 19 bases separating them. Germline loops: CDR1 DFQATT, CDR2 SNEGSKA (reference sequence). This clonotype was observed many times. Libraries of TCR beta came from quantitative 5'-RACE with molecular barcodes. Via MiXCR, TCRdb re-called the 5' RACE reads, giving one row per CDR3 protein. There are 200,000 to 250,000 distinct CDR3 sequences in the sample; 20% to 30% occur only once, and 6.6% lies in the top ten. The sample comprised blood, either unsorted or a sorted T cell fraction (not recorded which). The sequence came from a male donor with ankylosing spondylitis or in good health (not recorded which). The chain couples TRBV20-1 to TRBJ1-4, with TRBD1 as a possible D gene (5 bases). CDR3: CSAPSEAGREKLFF. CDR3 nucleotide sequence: TGCAGTGCCCCTTCGGAGGCAGGGAGAGAAAAACTGTTTTTT.